This paragraph covers one T cell receptor beta chain sequence. The antigen it recognizes is unknown. No qualities accompany the bases; no much larger clone lies one base away. This entry comes from a study of blood T cell repertoires in COVID-19 (TCRdb year 2020). Study-level background: Samples covering the acute and convalescent phases of COVID-19 were provided by collaborators in the United States, Italy and Spain. The material from the prospective study consisted of cDNA or gDNA derived from T cells, B-cell-depleted T cells, or PBMCs. The dataset comprised deeply sampled blood TCRbeta repertoires from subjects exposed to, actively infected with, or recovered from COVID-19. A freely available public database, intended as a resource for researchers studying the immune response to SARS-CoV-2, is where the repertoires were released. Samples were obtained from the ongoing ImmuneRACE study (first 160 participants) and from 1,200 or so subjects provided by 6 global collaborators. Sample metadata almost always included a de-identified subject ID, COVID-19 status, age in years and sex. Where available, HLA class I and class II types were taken from metadata supplied by the sample provider and were not determined by assay-based typing.

Paper-wide results and their limitations: The quantity of clinical and demographic metadata differed by source and by participant and was supplied without curation.

The V end gives up 7 bases and the J end 0 bases, leaving 6 bases in the junction not matched to a gene. The cysteine opens and the phenylalanine closes a CDR3 of 15 amino acids. Only the CDR3 part of the read is kept: 45 bases, read in frame from the first base. The germline V gene encodes CDR1 MNHEY and CDR2 SVGAGI. The immunoSEQ Assay, a bias-controlled multiplex PCR, was used to amplify TCRbeta CDR3 regions from genomic DNA. On the authors' methods: Nucleated cell counts per sample were estimated from amplification of reference gene primers within the assay. Sequence reads were collapsed and filtered to measure the absolute abundance of every unique TCRbeta CDR3 rearrangement. For each sample, productive Simpson clonality was calculated as the square root of Simpson's diversity index across productive rearrangements. The source is immuneACCESS, and TCRdb retained only in-frame sequences with V and J called. Part of the clones is not carried over; for the studies checked, unresolved V genes explain less than half of this, and the remainder is unexplained. V, J and clone size derive from that table, while D and trimming were established from the DNA sequence. This sample gives around 230,000 clones in total; over 70% of them show up just once. The ten largest make up more than 8% of the sample.

Collaborating institutions collected whole blood in K2EDTA tubes following their own protocols. For TCRbeta analysis, collaborators shipped samples as frozen whole blood, isolated PBMCs, or DNA extracted from either of those sample types. The V and J genes are TRBV6-5 and TRBJ2-3; 8 bases in between match TRBD2. Sequencing was done on a sample of peripheral blood. The origin of this receptor is a woman aged 45-59 years with acute or convalescent COVID-19. In nucleotides, the sequence is TGTGCCAGCACATCGGAGCGGGGGAGCACAGATACGCAGTATTTT. It translates to CASTSERGSTDTQYF.